This T cell receptor beta chain derives from a study of T cells after somatic rescue of genetic block (dated by TCRdb to about 2020). For the wider study: What the study looked at was long-term robustness, specifically in a T-cell system that came about through somatic rescue of a genetic block in T-cell development.

With respect to this clone: Its antigen is still unknown. One base away there is no much larger clone; base qualities are not given.

Libraries came from the immunoSEQ multiplex PCR assay. As stored in TCRdb, this immuneACCESS dataset retains in-frame rearrangements with V and J assigned. A fraction of the clones does not appear; measured against another copy, unresolved V genes explain less than half of the discrepancy, and the remainder lacks a known reason. The sample table contains 9,500 to 15,000 clones; only one count was recorded for about 69% of them. The ten largest clonotypes hold 15% to 20% of the sample. In the germline V gene, CDR1 corresponds to MNHEY and CDR2 to SVGAGI. Measured from the cysteine to the phenylalanine, the CDR3 is 15 residues long. The only DNA kept is the CDR3, 45 bases in frame from the first base. The junction carries 13 bases between V and J, which are trimmed by 0 bases and 5 bases respectively.

This sequence uses TRBV6-5 and TRBJ2-5; a tentative D match to TRBD2 spans 7 bases. The clonotype was recovered from a boy aged 5 to 17. The sample taken for sequencing was peripheral blood mononuclear cells (PBMCs). The CDR3 here reads CASSYSGGRIETQYF. The nucleotides read TGTGCCAGCAGTTACTCGGGGGGGCGAATTGAGACCCAGTACTTC.